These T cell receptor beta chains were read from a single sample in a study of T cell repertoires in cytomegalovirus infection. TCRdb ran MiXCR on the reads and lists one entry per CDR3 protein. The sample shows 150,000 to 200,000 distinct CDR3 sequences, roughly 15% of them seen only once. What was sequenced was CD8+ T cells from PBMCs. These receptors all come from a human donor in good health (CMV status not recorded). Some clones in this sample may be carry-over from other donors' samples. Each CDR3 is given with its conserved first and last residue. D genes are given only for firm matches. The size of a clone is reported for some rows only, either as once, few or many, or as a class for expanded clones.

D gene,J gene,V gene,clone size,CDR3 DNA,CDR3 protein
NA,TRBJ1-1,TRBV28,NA,TGTGCCAGCGAAGAGGGTCAGAGGAACACTGAAGCTTTCTTT,CASEEGQRNTEAFF
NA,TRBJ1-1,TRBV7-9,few,TGTGCCAGCAGCCAAGGAGGGTTTAACACTGAAGCTTTCTTT,CASSQGGFNTEAFF
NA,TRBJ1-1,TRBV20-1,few,TGCAGTGCCCCGGAGGGGAACACTGAAGCTTTCTTT,CSAPEGNTEAFF
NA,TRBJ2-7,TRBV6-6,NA,TGTGCCAGCAGTTACTCGAAAACGGACCTAATCTACGAGCAGTACTTC,CASSYSKTDLIYEQYF
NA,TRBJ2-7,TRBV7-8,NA,TGTGCCAGCAGCTCTAGTGTCGGATCCTACGAGCAGTACTTC,CASSSSVGSYEQYF
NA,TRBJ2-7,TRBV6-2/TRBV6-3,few,TGTGCCAGCAGTTACCGGGTCTACGAGCAGTACTTC,CASSYRVYEQYF
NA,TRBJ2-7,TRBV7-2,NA,TGTGCCAGCAGCTCGGTCCCAGCCTACGAGCAGTACTTC,CASSSVPAYEQYF
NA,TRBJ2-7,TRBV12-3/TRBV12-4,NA,TGTGCCAGCAGTTTAGCCAGGAGGGGACACATTGGGGAGCAGTACTTC,CASSLARRGHIGEQYF
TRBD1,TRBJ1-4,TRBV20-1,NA,TGCAGTGCTAGGGACGACAGGGGGCAGTTTGAAAAACTGTTTTTT,CSARDDRGQFEKLFF
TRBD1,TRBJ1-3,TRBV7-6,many,TGTGCCAGCAGCTCGGGACAGGGAAGCTCTGGAAACACCATATATTTT,CASSSGQGSSGNTIYF